This T cell receptor beta chain was identified during a study of glioma-infiltrating T cells. About this clonotype itself: One end of the junction does not line up with germline, which may come from a read error.

Using RNA template, CDR3s of TCR alpha and beta were amplified with iRepertoire arm-PCR. One-step reverse transcription and amplification started from approximately 100-400 ng of tissue mRNA or PBMC total RNA. TCRdb analysed the multiplex PCR reads with MiXCR anew, one entry per CDR3 protein. Of 44,000 or so distinct CDR3 sequences listed, 20% to 25% are singletons. The V gene's germline CDR1 is DFQATT and CDR2 SNEGSKA (reference sequence). The CDR3 runs to 16 residues. The chain uses TRBV20-1 and TRBJ1-5; TRBD1 is a possible D gene (6 bases). This TCR was sampled from a human donor with low-grade glioma or glioblastoma, undergoing nonglioma brain surgery, or in good health (not recorded which). Sequences were obtained from glioma tissue, nonneoplastic brain tissue, or PBMCs (not recorded which). The CDR3 coding sequence is TGCAGAGCTAGCGCGGACAGAGAGTATAGCAATCAGCCACAGCATTTT. This gives the protein CRASADREYSNQPQHF.